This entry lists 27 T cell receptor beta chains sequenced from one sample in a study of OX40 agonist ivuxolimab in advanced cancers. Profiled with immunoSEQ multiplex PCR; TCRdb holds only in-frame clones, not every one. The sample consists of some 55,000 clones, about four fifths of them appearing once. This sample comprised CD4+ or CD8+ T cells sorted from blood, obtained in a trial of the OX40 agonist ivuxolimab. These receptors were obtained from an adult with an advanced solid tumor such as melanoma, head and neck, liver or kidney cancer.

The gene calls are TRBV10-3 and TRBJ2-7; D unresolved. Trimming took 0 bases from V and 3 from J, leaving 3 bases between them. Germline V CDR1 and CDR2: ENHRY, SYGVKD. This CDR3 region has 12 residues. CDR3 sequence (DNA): TGTGCCATCAGTGAGTCGGGCTACGAGCAGTACTTC. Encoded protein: CAISESGYEQYF.

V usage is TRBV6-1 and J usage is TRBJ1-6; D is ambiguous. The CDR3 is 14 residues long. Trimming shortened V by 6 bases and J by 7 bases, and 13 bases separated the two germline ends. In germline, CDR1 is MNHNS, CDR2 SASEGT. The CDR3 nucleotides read TGTGCCAGCAGGGAAAACAGCGGGAATTCACCCCTCCACTTT. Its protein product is CASRENSGNSPLHF.

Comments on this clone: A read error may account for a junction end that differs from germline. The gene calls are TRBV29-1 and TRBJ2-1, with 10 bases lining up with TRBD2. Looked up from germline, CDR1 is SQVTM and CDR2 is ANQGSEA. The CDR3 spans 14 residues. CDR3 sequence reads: CSVEWTSGYNGQFF. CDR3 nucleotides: TGCAGCGTTGAGTGGACTAGCGGCTACAATGGGCAGTTCTTC.

CDR3 amino acids: CAGGTNYGYTF. The CDR3 DNA reads TGTGCCGGGGGGACTAACTATGGCTACACCTTC. This chain links TRBV30 with TRBJ1-2, with D perhaps TRBD1 (5 bases). The germline CDR1 and CDR2 sequences are GTSNPN and SVGIG (reference sequence). V shed 8 bases and J shed 0 bases, with 7 bases lying between them. CDR3 length equals 11 residues.

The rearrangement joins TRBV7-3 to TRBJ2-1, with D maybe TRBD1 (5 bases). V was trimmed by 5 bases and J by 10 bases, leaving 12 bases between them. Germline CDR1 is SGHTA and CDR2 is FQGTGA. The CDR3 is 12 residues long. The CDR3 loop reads CASSTDSAEQFF. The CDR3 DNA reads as TGTGCCAGCAGCACTGACAGCGCAGAGCAGTTCTTC.

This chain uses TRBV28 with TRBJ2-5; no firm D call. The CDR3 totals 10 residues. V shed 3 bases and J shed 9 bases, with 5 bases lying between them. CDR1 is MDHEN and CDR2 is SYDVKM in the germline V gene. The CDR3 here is CASSFRPQYF. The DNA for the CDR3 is TGTGCCAGCAGTTTCCGTCCCCAGTACTTC.

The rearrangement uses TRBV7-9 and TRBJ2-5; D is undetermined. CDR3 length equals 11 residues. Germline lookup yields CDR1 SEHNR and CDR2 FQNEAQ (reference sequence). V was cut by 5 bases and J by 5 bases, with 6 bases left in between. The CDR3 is CASSPLETQYF. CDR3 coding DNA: TGTGCCAGCAGCCCCCTGGAGACCCAGTACTTC. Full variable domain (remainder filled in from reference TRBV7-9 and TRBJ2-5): DTGVSQNPRHKITKRGQNVTFRCDPISEHNRLYWYRQTLGQGPEFLTYFQNEAQLEKSRLLSDRFSAERPKGSFSTLEIQRTEQGDSAMYLCASSPLETQYFGPGTRLLVL.

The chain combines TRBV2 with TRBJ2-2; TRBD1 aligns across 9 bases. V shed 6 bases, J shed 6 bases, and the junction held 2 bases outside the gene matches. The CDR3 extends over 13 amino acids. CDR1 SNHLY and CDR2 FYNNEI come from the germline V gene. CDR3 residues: CASRGQGPGELFF. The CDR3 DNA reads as TGTGCCAGCAGGGGACAGGGCCCCGGGGAGCTGTTTTTT.

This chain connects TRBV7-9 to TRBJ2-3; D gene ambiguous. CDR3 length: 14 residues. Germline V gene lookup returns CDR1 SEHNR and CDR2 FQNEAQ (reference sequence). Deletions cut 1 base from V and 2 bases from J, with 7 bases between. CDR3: CASSLGPNTDTQYF. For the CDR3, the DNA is TGTGCCAGCAGCTTAGGGCCCAACACAGATACGCAGTATTTT.

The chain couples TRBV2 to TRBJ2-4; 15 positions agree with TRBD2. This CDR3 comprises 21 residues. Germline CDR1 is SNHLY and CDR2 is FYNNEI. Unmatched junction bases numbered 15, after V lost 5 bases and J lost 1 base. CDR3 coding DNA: TGTGCCAGCAGTAGAATGGGACTAGCGGGAGGAGGTAGCTGGGCCAAAAACATTCAGTACTTC. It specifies CASSRMGLAGGGSWAKNIQYF. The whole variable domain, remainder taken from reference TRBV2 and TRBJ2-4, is EPEVTQTPSHQVTQMGQEVILRCVPISNHLYFYWYRQILGQKVEFLVSFYNNEISEKSEIFDDQFSVERPDGSNFTLKIRSTKLEDSAMYFCASSRMGLAGGGSWAKNIQYFGAGTRLSVL.

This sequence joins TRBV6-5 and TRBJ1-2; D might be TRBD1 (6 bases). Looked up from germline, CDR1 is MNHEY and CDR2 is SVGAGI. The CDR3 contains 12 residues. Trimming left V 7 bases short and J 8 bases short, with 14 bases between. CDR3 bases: TGTGCCAGCACCAATCGGGGGCAGGGCTACACCTTC. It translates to CASTNRGQGYTF.

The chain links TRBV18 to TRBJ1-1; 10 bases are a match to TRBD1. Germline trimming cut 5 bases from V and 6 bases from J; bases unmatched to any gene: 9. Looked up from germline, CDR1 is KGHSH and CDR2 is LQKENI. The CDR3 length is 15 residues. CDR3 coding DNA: TGTGCCAGCTCATCCGGGACAGGGGTGAGCGCTGAAGCTTTCTTT. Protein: CASSSGTGVSAEAFF.

CDR3 sequence reads: CASSVGAAQDAEAFF. The DNA for the CDR3 is TGTGCCAGCAGCGTAGGGGCGGCGCAAGACGCTGAAGCTTTCTTT. V is TRBV9 and J is TRBJ1-1; unclear D gene. The CDR3 runs 15 residues. Germline V gives CDR1 SGDLS, CDR2 YYNGEE. V dropped 0 bases and J dropped 6 bases, with 15 bases sitting between them.

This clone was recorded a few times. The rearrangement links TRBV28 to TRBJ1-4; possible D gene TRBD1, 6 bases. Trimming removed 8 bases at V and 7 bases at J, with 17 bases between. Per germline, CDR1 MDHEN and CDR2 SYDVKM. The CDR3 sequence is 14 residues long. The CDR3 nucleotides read TGTGCCAGCCAAGGGGCCCTCAGGGGTGAAAAACTGTTTTTT. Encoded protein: CASQGALRGEKLFF.

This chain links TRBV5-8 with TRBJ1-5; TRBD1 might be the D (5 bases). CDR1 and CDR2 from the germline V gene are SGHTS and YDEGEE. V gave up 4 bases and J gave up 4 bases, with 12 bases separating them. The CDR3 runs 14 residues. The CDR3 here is CASSTAGGNQPQHF. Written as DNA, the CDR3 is TGTGCCAGCAGCACCGCGGGGGGGAATCAGCCCCAGCATTTT.

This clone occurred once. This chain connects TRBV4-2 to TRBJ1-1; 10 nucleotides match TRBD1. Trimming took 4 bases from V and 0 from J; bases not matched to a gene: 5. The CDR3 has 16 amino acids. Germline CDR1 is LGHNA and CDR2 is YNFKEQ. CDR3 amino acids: CASSLGQGNMNTEAFF. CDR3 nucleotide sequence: TGTGCCAGCAGCCTGGGACAGGGGAACATGAACACTGAAGCTTTCTTT.

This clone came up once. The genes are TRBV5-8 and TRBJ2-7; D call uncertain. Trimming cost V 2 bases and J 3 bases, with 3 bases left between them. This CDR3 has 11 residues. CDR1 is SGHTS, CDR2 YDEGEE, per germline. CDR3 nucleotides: TGTGCCAGCAGCTTTGACTACGAGCAGTACTTC. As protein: CASSFDYEQYF.

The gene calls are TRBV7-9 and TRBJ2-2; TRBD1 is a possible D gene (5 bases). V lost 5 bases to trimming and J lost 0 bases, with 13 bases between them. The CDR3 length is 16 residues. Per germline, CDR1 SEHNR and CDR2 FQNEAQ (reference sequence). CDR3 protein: CASSRTGGPNTGELFF. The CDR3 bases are TGTGCCAGCAGCCGAACAGGCGGCCCGAACACCGGGGAGCTGTTTTTT. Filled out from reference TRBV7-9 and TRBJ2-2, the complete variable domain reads DTGVSQNPRHKITKRGQNVTFRCDPISEHNRLYWYRQTLGQGPEFLTYFQNEAQLEKSRLLSDRFSAERPKGSFSTLEIQRTEQGDSAMYLCASSRTGGPNTGELFFGEGSRLTVL.

This chain's CDR3 is CASSPGRWMNTEAFF. In DNA form, the CDR3 reads TGTGCCAGCAGCCCAGGACGGTGGATGAACACTGAAGCTTTCTTT. The chain couples TRBV7-6 to TRBJ1-1; D is ambiguous. V shed 5 bases and J shed 0 bases, with 13 bases lying between them. Germline V gene lookup returns CDR1 SGHVS and CDR2 FNYEAQ. This CDR3 comprises 15 residues.

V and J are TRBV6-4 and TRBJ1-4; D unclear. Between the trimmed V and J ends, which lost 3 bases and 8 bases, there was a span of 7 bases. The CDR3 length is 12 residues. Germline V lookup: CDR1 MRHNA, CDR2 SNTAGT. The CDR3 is CASSELGEKLFF. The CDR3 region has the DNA TGTGCCAGCAGTGAACTGGGAGAAAAACTGTTTTTT.

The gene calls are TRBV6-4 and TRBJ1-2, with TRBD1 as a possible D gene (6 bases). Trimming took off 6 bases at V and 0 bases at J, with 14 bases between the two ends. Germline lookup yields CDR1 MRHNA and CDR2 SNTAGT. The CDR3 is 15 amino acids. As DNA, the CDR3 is TGTGCCAGCAGAAGGACAGAGGAATCTAACTATGGCTACACCTTC. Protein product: CASRRTEESNYGYTF.

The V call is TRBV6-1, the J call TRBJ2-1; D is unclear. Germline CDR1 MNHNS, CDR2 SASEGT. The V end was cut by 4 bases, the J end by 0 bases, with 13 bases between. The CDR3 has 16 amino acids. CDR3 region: CASSGGRTSSYNEQFF. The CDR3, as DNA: TGTGCCAGCAGTGGAGGACGGACCAGCTCCTACAATGAGCAGTTCTTC.

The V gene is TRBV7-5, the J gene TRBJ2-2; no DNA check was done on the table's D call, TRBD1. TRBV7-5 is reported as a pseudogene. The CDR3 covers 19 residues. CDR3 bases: TGTGTCAGAAGTCATATAGGGGGCGCCGGGACAGGGCGCACCGGGGAGCTGTTTTTT. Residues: CVRSHIGGAGTGRTGELFF.

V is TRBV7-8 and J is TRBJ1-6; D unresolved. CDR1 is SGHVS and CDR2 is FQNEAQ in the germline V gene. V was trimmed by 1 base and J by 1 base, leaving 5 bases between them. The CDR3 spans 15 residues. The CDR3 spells CASSLEGSYNSPLHF. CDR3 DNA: TGTGCCAGCAGCTTAGAGGGATCCTATAATTCACCCCTCCACTTT.

The CDR3 coding sequence is TGCGCCAGCTCCGCGGCGAGCTCTGGAAACACCATATATTTT. It encodes CASSAASSGNTIYF. The chain joins TRBV5-1 to TRBJ1-3; unclear D gene. The V end lost 7 bases, the J end lost 0 bases, and 11 bases lay between the germline ends. Germline V gene data show CDR1 as SGHRS and CDR2 as YFSETQ. The CDR3 loop spans 14 amino acids.

The CDR3 DNA reads TGTGCCAGCAGTCGAACGACAGGGGAAGAGACCCAGTACTTC. This sequence encodes CASSRTTGEETQYF. The rearrangement uses TRBV9 and TRBJ2-5, with 8 bases that match TRBD1. Germline CDR1 is SGDLS and CDR2 is YYNGEE. V was clipped by 5 bases and J by 3 bases; unmatched bases: 6. CDR3 length equals 14 residues.

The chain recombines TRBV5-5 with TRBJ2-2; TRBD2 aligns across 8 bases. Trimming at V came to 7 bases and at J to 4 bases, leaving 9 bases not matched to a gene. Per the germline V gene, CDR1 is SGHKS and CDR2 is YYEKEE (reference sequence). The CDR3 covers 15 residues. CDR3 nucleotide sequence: TGTGCCAGCGGTCTGGTCGGGAGGGCCACCGGGGAGCTGTTTTTT. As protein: CASGLVGRATGELFF.